The 8 T cell receptor beta chains given below trace back to one sample, sequenced in a study of cytotoxic CD8 clonotypes in ibrutinib-treated CLL. TCRdb's copy holds only in-frame clones and misses some; the assay was immunoSEQ multiplex PCR. There are roughly 42,000 clones in the sample; over 60% occur only once, and 20% to 25% lies in the top ten. The sequenced sample was PBMCs, obtained after 24 months of ibrutinib treatment. The receptors were sampled from a human donor with chronic lymphocytic leukemia.

J is TRBJ2-2 and V is TRBV6-6; D gene ambiguous. The CDR3 totals 14 residues. The ends were cut back, 5 bases at V and 2 bases at J, with 9 bases in the middle. CDR1 and CDR2 from the germline V gene are MNHNY and SVGAGI (reference sequence). DNA for the CDR3: TGTGCCAGCAGTCAAGCGCAAAACACCGGGGAGCTGTTTTTT. Protein sequence: CASSQAQNTGELFF.

This clone was detected only a few times. The CDR3 DNA is TGTGCCAGCAGTCGGGACAGGTTAAGCACAGATACGCAGTATTTT. Translated, it gives CASSRDRLSTDTQYF. The V gene is TRBV6-1, the J gene TRBJ2-3; TRBD1 agrees at 8 bases. The V gene's germline CDR1 is MNHNS and CDR2 SASEGT. The V and J ends lost 5 bases and 0 bases, in that order; junction bases with no gene match: 4. The CDR3 covers 15 residues.

With regard to this clone: Within the sample, other DNA sequences also encode this same CDR3. The rearrangement uses TRBV18 and TRBJ2-5; D unresolved. This CDR3 is built from 11 residues. V shed 3 bases and J shed 2 bases, with 1 base lying between them. Germline CDR1 is KGHSH and CDR2 is LQKENI. The CDR3 DNA follows: TGTGCCAGCTCACCGCAAGAGACCCAGTACTTC. It yields the protein CASSPQETQYF.

The gene calls are TRBV6-5 and TRBJ2-1; tentatively, D is TRBD1 (6 bases). Germline loops: CDR1 MNHEY, CDR2 SVGAGI. V dropped 6 bases and J dropped 5 bases, with 8 bases sitting between them. This CDR3 spans 12 amino acids. The CDR3 DNA reads TGTGCCAGCAGGACAGGTCACAATGAGCAGTTCTTC. Translated: CASRTGHNEQFF.

V is TRBV19 and J is TRBJ2-1; 7 bases map to TRBD1. The CDR3 is 15 residues long. Germline V lookup: CDR1 LNHDA, CDR2 SQIVND (reference sequence). V trimming: 4 bases; J trimming: 10 bases; junction bases outside the gene matches: 13. This CDR3 reads CASSTSQGTHAEQFF. The CDR3 nucleotides read TGTGCCAGTAGTACCTCACAGGGGACCCATGCGGAGCAGTTCTTC.

The chain is built from TRBV25-1 and TRBJ2-5, with 8 bases that match TRBD2. Germline V CDR1 and CDR2: MGHDK, SYGVNS. V gave up 3 bases and J gave up 4 bases; unmatched junction bases: 13. This CDR3 comprises 17 residues. CDR3 amino acids: CASSELPTPSGGETQYF. CDR3 sequence (DNA): TGTGCCAGCAGTGAGCTCCCAACCCCCAGCGGGGGAGAGACCCAGTACTTC.

In DNA, the CDR3 is TGTGCCAGCAGCTTGGCCAGATCGGCGAGCTCCTATAATTCACCCCTCCACTTT. This gives the protein CASSLARSASSYNSPLHF. The chain recombines TRBV5-8 with TRBJ1-6; no clear D gene. The CDR3 extends over 18 amino acids. Deletions cut 0 bases from V and 0 bases from J, with 13 bases between. Germline CDR1 reads SGHTS; CDR2 reads YDEGEE.

The genes are TRBV10-3 and TRBJ2-5; TRBD2 aligns across 13 bases. This CDR3 is built from 17 residues. Unmatched junction bases numbered 7, after V lost 2 bases and J lost 4 bases. Germline V lookup: CDR1 ENHRY, CDR2 SYGVKD. The CDR3 nucleotides read TGTGCCATCAGTGAGGGACTAGCGGGGGTCGGGGCAGAGACCCAGTACTTC. It yields the protein CAISEGLAGVGAETQYF.